This T cell receptor (beta chain) comes out of a study of metastatic and nonmetastatic thyroid tumors. TCRdb recomputed clones from the PCR reads via MiXCR. The sample records about 16,000 clones, around 12% being singletons. Each patient came to thyroid surgery without any prior treatment (of any kind). V lost 0 bases to trimming and J lost 4 bases, with 13 bases between them. Per germline, CDR1 MNHEY and CDR2 SVGEGT. CDR3 size: 16 residues. The TCR sequence derives from a female donor with papillary thyroid cancer or a benign thyroid nodule (not recorded which). Some clones in this sample may be carry-over from other donors' samples. The specimen sequenced was tumor tissue. This chain connects TRBV6-2 or TRBV6-3 to TRBJ2-1; D uncertain. The CDR3 spells CASSYSPPGSYNEQFF. For the CDR3, the DNA is TGTGCCAGCAGTTACTCGCCACCCGGCAGTTACAATGAGCAGTTCTTC.